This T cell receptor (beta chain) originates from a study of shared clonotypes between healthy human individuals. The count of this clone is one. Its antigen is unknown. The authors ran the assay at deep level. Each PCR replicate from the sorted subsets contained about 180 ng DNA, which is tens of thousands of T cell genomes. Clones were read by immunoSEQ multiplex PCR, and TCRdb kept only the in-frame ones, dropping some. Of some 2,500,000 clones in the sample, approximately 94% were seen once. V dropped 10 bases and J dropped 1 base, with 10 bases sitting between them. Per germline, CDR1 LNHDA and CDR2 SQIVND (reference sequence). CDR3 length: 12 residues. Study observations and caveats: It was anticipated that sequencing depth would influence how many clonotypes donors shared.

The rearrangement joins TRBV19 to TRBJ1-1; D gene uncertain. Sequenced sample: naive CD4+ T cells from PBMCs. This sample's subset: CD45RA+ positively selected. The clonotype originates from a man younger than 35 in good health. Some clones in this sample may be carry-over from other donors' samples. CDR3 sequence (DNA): TGTGCCACCTCCTGGGGGAACACTGAAGCTTTCTTT. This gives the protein CATSWGNTEAFF.